The 26 T cell receptor beta chains listed next were all sequenced from one sample in a study of T cell responses to AZD1222 COVID-19 vaccine. Sequencing used immunoSEQ multiplex PCR; TCRdb keeps in-frame clones, though not all of them. The repertoire holds about 120,000 clones, with 93% as singletons. Source: peripheral blood, taken 28 days after the second AZD1222 dose. The receptor set was obtained from an adult who received the AZD1222 COVID-19 vaccine.

The rearrangement uses TRBV6-2 or TRBV6-3 and TRBJ1-5; D possibly corresponds to TRBD1 (6 bases). Trimming removed 2 bases at V and 6 bases at J, with 17 bases between. The germline V gene encodes CDR1 MNHEY and CDR2 SVGEGT. The CDR3 runs 16 residues. The CDR3 protein is CASSYRDRWKVQPQHF. CDR3 nucleotide sequence: TGTGCCAGCAGTTACCGAGACAGGTGGAAGGTTCAGCCCCAGCATTTT.

The CDR3 DNA is TGTGCCAGCAGTTATACGACCACAGGTCTGTACAATGAGCAGTTCTTC. This codes for CASSYTTTGLYNEQFF. The V and J genes are TRBV28 and TRBJ2-1; perhaps TRBD1 as D (5 bases). The CDR3 consists of 16 residues. The germline V gene has CDR1 MDHEN and CDR2 SYDVKM. Trimming shortened V by 4 bases and J by 4 bases, and 17 bases separated the two germline ends.

The J gene is TRBJ1-1, the V gene TRBV14, with 8 positions matching TRBD1. This CDR3 is built from 14 residues. CDR1 SGHDN and CDR2 FVKESK come from the germline V gene. Unmatched junction bases numbered 12, after V lost 7 bases and J lost 8 bases. The CDR3 coding sequence is TGTGCCAGCACCTCGACAGGGGATCGGAACGAAGCTTTCTTT. Its protein is CASTSTGDRNEAFF.

The CDR3 DNA sequence: TGTGCCAGCAGCCAATCCGACAGTCCTAATCAGCCCCAGCATTTT. This translates into CASSQSDSPNQPQHF. The chain employs TRBV4-2 and TRBJ1-5, with D perhaps matching TRBD1 (5 bases). Germline loops: CDR1 LGHNA, CDR2 YNFKEQ. V was shortened by 2 bases and J by 4 bases, with 12 bases between the two germline ends. This CDR3 is 15 amino acids long.

The J gene is TRBJ1-1, the V gene TRBV3-1 (or the pseudogene TRBV3-2); 9 bases map to TRBD1. J gave up 3 bases and V 2 bases, and 4 bases lay outside the gene matches. The germline V gene encodes CDR1 LGHDT and CDR2 YNNKEL (reference sequence). This CDR3 region has 15 residues. CDR3: CASSQTGGRYTEAFF. The CDR3 DNA reads as TGTGCCAGCAGCCAAACAGGGGGCCGGTACACTGAAGCTTTCTTT.

A single count supports this clone. This CDR3 is CASSAYGTGFSPLHF. Written as DNA, the CDR3 is TGTGCCAGCAGCGCATACGGGACAGGGTTTTCACCCCTCCACTTT. This chain connects TRBV9 to TRBJ1-6; 9 bases agree with TRBD1. This CDR3 spans 15 amino acids. Trimming cost V 3 bases and J 9 bases; bases outside gene matches: 7. CDR1 and CDR2 (germline): SGDLS, YYNGEE.

This chain uses TRBV10-3 with TRBJ2-5, with D perhaps matching TRBD2 (5 bases). In germline, CDR1 is ENHRY, CDR2 SYGVKD. The length of the CDR3 is 14 residues. Trimming pared 3 bases from V and 7 bases from J, leaving 15 bases between. The CDR3 reads CAISDNGPRGTQYF. CDR3 sequence (DNA): TGTGCCATCAGTGACAACGGCCCTCGGGGGACCCAGTACTTC.

The chain couples TRBV29-1 to TRBJ2-7, with a tentative D call TRBD1 (6 bases). The germline V gene has CDR1 SQVTM and CDR2 ANQGSEA. CDR3 length: 14 residues. Trimming removed 6 bases at V and 0 bases at J, with 15 bases between. The CDR3 loop reads CSVLGQGSSYEQYF. Written as DNA, the CDR3 is TGCAGCGTCCTGGGGCAGGGGAGCTCCTACGAGCAGTACTTC.

The rearrangement joins TRBV18 to TRBJ2-7; D is ambiguous. V was pared by 5 bases and J by 1 base, with 3 bases between. Germline CDR1 KGHSH, CDR2 LQKENI. The CDR3 has 11 amino acids. For the CDR3, the DNA is TGTGCCAGCTCAGAGTCCTACGAGCAGTACTTC. It specifies CASSESYEQYF.

The genes are TRBV6-5 and TRBJ2-7; D gene ambiguous. Trimming removed 8 bases at V and 4 bases at J, with 15 bases between. Germline V gene data show CDR1 as MNHEY and CDR2 as SVGAGI. CDR3 length equals 13 residues. The CDR3 region has the DNA TGTGCCAGCCGAGGCTTCCAAACTTACGAGCAGTACTTC. Translated, it gives CASRGFQTYEQYF.

V gene TRBV5-1 combines with J gene TRBJ1-4; D might be TRBD1 (6 bases). Germline CDR1 SGHRS, CDR2 YFSETQ. V lost 4 bases, J lost 2 bases, and 15 bases lay in between. The CDR3 consists of 16 residues. The CDR3 DNA sequence: TGCGCCAGCAGCCCAAATGACAGGCCGACTAATGAAAAACTGTTTTTT. Its translation is CASSPNDRPTNEKLFF.

The chain couples TRBV19 to TRBJ1-4; D gene unclear. V shed 4 bases and J shed 5 bases, with 8 bases lying between them. Germline V lookup: CDR1 LNHDA, CDR2 SQIVND (reference sequence). The CDR3 runs 13 residues. The CDR3 region has the DNA TGTGCCAGTAGTACCAATACGAATGAAAAACTGTTTTTT. The encoded protein is CASSTNTNEKLFF.

This chain connects TRBV11-1 to TRBJ2-7, with TRBD1 matching over 10 bases. The V gene end was trimmed by 5 bases and the J gene end by 3 bases; junction bases not matched to a gene: 4. Germline V lookup: CDR1 SGHAT, CDR2 FQDESV (reference sequence). This CDR3 spans 14 amino acids. The chain's CDR3 is CASSPGQGIYEQYF. The CDR3 bases are TGTGCCAGCAGCCCGGGACAGGGGATCTACGAGCAGTACTTC. Filled out from reference TRBV11-1 and TRBJ2-7, the complete variable domain reads EAEVAQSPRYKITEKSQAVAFWCDPISGHATLYWYRQILGQGPELLVQFQDESVVDDSQLPKDRFSAERLKGVDSTLKIQPAELGDSAMYLCASSPGQGIYEQYFGPGTRLTVT.

The chain joins TRBV7-3 to TRBJ2-1; 12 positions match TRBD2. CDR1 SGHTA and CDR2 FQGTGA come from the germline V gene. V shed 3 bases, J shed 8 bases, and the junction held 11 bases outside the gene matches. The CDR3 length is 17 residues. The CDR3 sequence: CASSFLPTSGRSDEQFF. The CDR3 coding sequence is TGTGCCAGCAGCTTTCTGCCGACTAGCGGGAGAAGCGATGAGCAGTTCTTC.

This chain connects TRBV7-9 to TRBJ2-3; D is undetermined. Between the trimmed V and J ends, which lost 5 bases and 5 bases, there was a span of 5 bases. Per germline, CDR1 SEHNR and CDR2 FQNEAQ (reference sequence). The CDR3 sequence is 11 residues long. Written as DNA, the CDR3 is TGTGCCAGCAGCGCCGTAGATACGCAGTATTTT. Protein product: CASSAVDTQYF.

The count of this clone is one. The chain carries TRBV6-5 and TRBJ1-5, with D possibly TRBD1 on 5 matching bases. Germline values: CDR1 MNHEY, CDR2 SVGAGI. Trimming left V 2 bases short and J 3 bases short, with 11 bases between. The length of the CDR3 is 15 residues. The CDR3 region is CASSYGGPLNQPQHF. As DNA, the CDR3 is TGTGCCAGCAGTTACGGGGGACCCCTCAATCAGCCCCAGCATTTT.

The rearrangement uses TRBV19 and TRBJ1-6; 10 bases align to TRBD1. The germline V gene has CDR1 LNHDA and CDR2 SQIVND (reference sequence). V lost 7 bases, J lost 11 bases, and 11 bases stayed unmatched. The CDR3 is 15 residues long. CDR3 nucleotides: TGTGCCAGTACCCCAGGGGGGACAGGGGTTCCACCCCTCCACTTT. Protein product: CASTPGGTGVPPLHF.

Of note for this clone: One end of the junction does not line up with germline, which may come from a read error. The J gene is TRBJ1-2, the V gene TRBV29-1; D is unresolved. The germline gives CDR1 SQVTM, CDR2 ANQGSEA. This CDR3 has 13 residues. The CDR3 nucleotides are TGCAGCGTCGAAGGCCTCCTGGGCTATGGCTACACCTTC. Translated, it gives CSVEGLLGYGYTF. Full variable domain (outside the CDR3, taken from reference TRBV29-1 and TRBJ1-2): SAVISQKPSRDICQRGTSLTIQCQVDSQVTMMFWYRQQPGQSLTLIATANQGSEATYESGFVIDKFPISRPNLTFSTLTVSNMSPEDSSIYLCSVEGLLGYGYTFGSGTRLTVV.

This chain joins TRBV27 and TRBJ2-1; D tentatively fits TRBD1 or TRBD2 (6 bases each). CDR1 and CDR2 (germline): MNHEY, SMNVEV (reference sequence). Trimming removed 5 bases at V and 0 bases at J, with 17 bases between. The CDR3 has 17 amino acids. The CDR3, as DNA: TGTGCCAGCAGTCCCCATTTAGGGGGGAGCTCCTACAATGAGCAGTTCTTC. This encodes CASSPHLGGSSYNEQFF.

This clone has only one observation. CDR3 region: CASSLASGGRRETQYF. As DNA, the CDR3 is TGCGCCAGCAGCTTGGCGAGCGGGGGGAGACGAGAGACCCAGTACTTC. The genes are TRBV5-1 and TRBJ2-5; 9 bases are a match to TRBD2. V gave up 0 bases and J gave up 4 bases; unmatched junction bases: 7. Germline CDR1 and CDR2: SGHRS and YFSETQ. The CDR3 is 16 amino acids.

The rearrangement uses TRBV29-1 and TRBJ1-2; D not certain. CDR1 is SQVTM, CDR2 ANQGSEA, per germline. The CDR3 runs 11 residues. V lost 7 bases, J lost 2 bases, and 8 bases lay in between. The CDR3 DNA follows: TGCAGCGGGGTCACCAACTATGGCTACACCTTC. Amino acid sequence: CSGVTNYGYTF.

The chain has TRBV21-1 and TRBJ2-1; no check of the table's D call, TRBD1, against the DNA was made. TRBV21-1 has pseudogene status. The CDR3 is 22 residues long. Here the CDR3 reads CASSKEQPRFFSGGTDYNEQFF. The CDR3 DNA sequence: TGTGCCAGCAGCAAAGAACAGCCTAGGTTCTTCTCGGGCGGGACAGATTACAATGAGCAGTTCTTC.

Concerning this clone itself: One junction end does not reproduce the germline sequence, and a read error may be involved. This sample includes further DNA sequences coding for the same CDR3. The chain uses TRBV7-2 and TRBJ2-7; 9 nucleotides match TRBD2. The germline V gene encodes CDR1 SGHTA and CDR2 FQGNSA. The CDR3 runs to 16 residues. In DNA form, the CDR3 reads TGCGCCAGCAGCTTAGGGGCTAGCGGGAATTCTTACGAGCAGTACTTC. This encodes CASSLGASGNSYEQYF.

The rearrangement links TRBV19 to TRBJ2-1; 7 nucleotides line up with TRBD2. Germline lookup yields CDR1 LNHDA and CDR2 SQIVND (reference sequence). The CDR3 runs to 13 residues. Written as DNA, the CDR3 is TGTGCAACTTTCCGGGGGGAGGACAATGAGCAGTTCTTC. Translating gives CATFRGEDNEQFF.

The rearrangement joins TRBV7-2 to TRBJ2-1, with a tentative D call TRBD2 (6 bases). The V end was cut by 1 base, the J end by 10 bases, with 11 bases between. Germline CDR1 SGHTA, CDR2 FQGNSA. This CDR3 spans 13 amino acids. The CDR3, as DNA: TGTGCCAGCAGCTTAGGACGGACTAAGGAGCAGTTCTTC. It specifies CASSLGRTKEQFF.

This chain uses TRBV7-8 with TRBJ2-2, with 11 bases aligning to TRBD2. V was clipped by 3 bases and J by 6 bases; unmatched bases: 12. Per the germline V gene, CDR1 is SGHVS and CDR2 is FQNEAQ. This CDR3 has 18 amino acids. The CDR3 DNA reads TGTGCCAGCAGCTTTCCCCTGACTAGCGGGAAAGGGGCCGGGGAGCTGTTTTTT. Protein product: CASSFPLTSGKGAGELFF.